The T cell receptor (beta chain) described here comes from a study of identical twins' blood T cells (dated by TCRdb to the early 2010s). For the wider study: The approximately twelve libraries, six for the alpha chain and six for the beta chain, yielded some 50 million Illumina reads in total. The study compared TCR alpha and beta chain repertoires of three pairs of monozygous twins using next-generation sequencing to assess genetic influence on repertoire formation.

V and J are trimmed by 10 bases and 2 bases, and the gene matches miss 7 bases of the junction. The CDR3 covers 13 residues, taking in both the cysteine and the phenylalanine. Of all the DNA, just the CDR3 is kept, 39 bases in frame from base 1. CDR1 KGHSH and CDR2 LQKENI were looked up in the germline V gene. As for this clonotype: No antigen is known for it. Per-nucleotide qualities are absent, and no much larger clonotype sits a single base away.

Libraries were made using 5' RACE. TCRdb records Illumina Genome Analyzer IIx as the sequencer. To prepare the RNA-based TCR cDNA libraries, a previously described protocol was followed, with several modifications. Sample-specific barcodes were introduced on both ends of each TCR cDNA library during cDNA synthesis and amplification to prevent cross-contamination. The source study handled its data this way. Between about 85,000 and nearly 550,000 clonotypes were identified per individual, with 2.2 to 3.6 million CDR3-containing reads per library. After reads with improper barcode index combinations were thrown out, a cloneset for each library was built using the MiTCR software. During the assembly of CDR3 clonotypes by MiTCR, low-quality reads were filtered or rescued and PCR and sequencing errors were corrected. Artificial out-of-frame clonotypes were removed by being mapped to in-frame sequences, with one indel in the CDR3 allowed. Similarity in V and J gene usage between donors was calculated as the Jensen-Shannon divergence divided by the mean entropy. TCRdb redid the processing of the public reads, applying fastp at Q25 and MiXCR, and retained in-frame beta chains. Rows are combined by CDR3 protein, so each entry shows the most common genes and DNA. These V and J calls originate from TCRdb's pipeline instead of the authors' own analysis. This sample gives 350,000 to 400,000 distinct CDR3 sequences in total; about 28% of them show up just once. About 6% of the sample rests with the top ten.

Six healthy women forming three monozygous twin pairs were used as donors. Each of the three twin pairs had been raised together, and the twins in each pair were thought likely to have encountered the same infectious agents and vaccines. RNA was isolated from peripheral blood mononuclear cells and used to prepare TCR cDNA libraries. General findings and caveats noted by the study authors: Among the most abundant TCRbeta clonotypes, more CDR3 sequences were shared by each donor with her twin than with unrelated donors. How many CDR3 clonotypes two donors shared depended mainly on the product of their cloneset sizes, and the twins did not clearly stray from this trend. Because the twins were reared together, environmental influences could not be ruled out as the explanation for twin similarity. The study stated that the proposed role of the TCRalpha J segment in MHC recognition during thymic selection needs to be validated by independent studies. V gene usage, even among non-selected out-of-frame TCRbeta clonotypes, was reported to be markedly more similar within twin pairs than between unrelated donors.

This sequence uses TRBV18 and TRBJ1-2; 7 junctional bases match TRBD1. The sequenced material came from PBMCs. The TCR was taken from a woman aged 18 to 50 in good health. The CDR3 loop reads CATTDRANYGYTF. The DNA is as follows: TGTGCCACCACAGACAGGGCGAACTATGGCTACACCTTC.